The 20 T cell receptor beta chains below were found in one sample sequenced in a study of beta chain features in type 1 diabetes. Investigators reverse transcribed all isolated RNA, so they sequenced expressed TCRB transcripts. The table came from immunoSEQ multiplex PCR; TCRdb's copy has only in-frame clones and leaves some out. The sample includes around 430,000 clones, about 30% seen only once; the top ten take about 0.06%. The sample consisted of naive CD4+ T cells from blood. The receptors shown here come from a man between 18 and 29 years old in good health.

J is TRBJ2-5 and V is TRBV30, with D uncertain. V was trimmed by 8 bases and J by 0 bases, leaving 10 bases between them. In germline, CDR1 is GTSNPN, CDR2 SVGIG (reference sequence). The CDR3 consists of 12 residues. CDR3 DNA: TGTGCCGGTACAGCGAACCAAGAGACCCAGTACTTC. It is translated as CAGTANQETQYF.

This sequence joins TRBV6-5 and TRBJ1-2; D remains unclear. The CDR3 is 13 residues long. Trimming stripped 2 bases from V and 6 bases from J, with 10 bases between. Germline-derived CDR1 and CDR2 are MNHEY and SVGAGI. CDR3 region: CASSYRSEDGYTF. Written as DNA, the CDR3 is TGTGCCAGCAGTTACAGGAGTGAAGATGGCTACACCTTC.

This rearrangement joins TRBV6-6 to TRBJ2-7, with D tentatively TRBD2 (6 bases). Trimming took off 6 bases at V and 5 bases at J, with 14 bases between the two ends. The CDR3 sequence is 13 residues long. The V gene's germline CDR1 is MNHNY and CDR2 SVGAGI (reference sequence). In nucleotides, the CDR3 is TGTGCCAGCAGGTTCATCGCGGGACACGAGCAGTACTTC. Its translation: CASRFIAGHEQYF.

Only a few counts were recorded for this clone. The CDR3 loop is CSVAPEGTDTQYF. The CDR3 DNA reads as TGCAGCGTAGCCCCCGAAGGCACAGATACGCAGTATTTT. The chain joins TRBV29-1 to TRBJ2-3; D call uncertain. V lost 6 bases and J lost 1, with 11 bases in between. This CDR3 has 13 amino acids. Germline V lookup: CDR1 SQVTM, CDR2 ANQGSEA.

The chain joins TRBV6-6 to TRBJ2-6, with D perhaps matching TRBD1 (6 bases). The CDR3 covers 15 residues. Germline CDR1 MNHNY, CDR2 SVGAGI (reference sequence). Deletions cut 5 bases from V and 4 bases from J, with 12 bases between. In nucleotides, the CDR3 is TGTGCCAGCAGTCCACAGGGAGACGGGGCCAACGTCCTGACTTTC. This sequence encodes CASSPQGDGANVLTF.

V gene TRBV5-1 combines with J gene TRBJ2-3; 10 bases map to TRBD2. Germline V CDR1 and CDR2: SGHRS, YFSETQ. V shed 7 bases, J shed 0 bases, and the junction held 8 bases outside the gene matches. The length of the CDR3 is 16 residues. The CDR3 here is CASYAGLAISTDTQYF. CDR3 bases: TGCGCCAGCTATGCGGGACTAGCGATTAGCACAGATACGCAGTATTTT.

With respect to this clone: Other DNA sequences within the sample encode an identical CDR3. The chain carries TRBV7-9 and TRBJ2-2; D remains unclear. The CDR3 spans 15 residues. Germline CDR1 is SEHNR and CDR2 is FQNEAQ (reference sequence). V was trimmed by 3 bases and J by 0 bases, leaving 8 bases between them. CDR3 loop: CASSFGQTNTGELFF. The CDR3, as DNA: TGTGCCAGCAGCTTCGGTCAAACGAACACCGGGGAGCTGTTTTTT.

The rearrangement joins TRBV30 to TRBJ1-2, with D possibly TRBD1 on 5 matching bases. Germline V gene sequence: CDR1 GTSNPN, CDR2 SVGIG (reference sequence). The CDR3 totals 12 residues. Trimming removed 6 bases from V and 8 bases from J, with 16 bases in between. CDR3 coding DNA: TGTGCCTGCGCGATGGGGCGACGCGGCTACACCTTC. This codes for CACAMGRRGYTF.

The V gene is TRBV2, the J gene TRBJ2-1; D unclear. Germline CDR1 SNHLY, CDR2 FYNNEI. Trimming left V 3 bases short and J 0 bases short, with 9 bases between. This CDR3 is 15 amino acids long. The CDR3 nucleotides are TGTGCCAGCAGTGAGGAGCTGAGCTCCTACAATGAGCAGTTCTTC. The encoded protein is CASSEELSSYNEQFF.

This clone was counted between two and nine times. This chain joins TRBV7-6 and TRBJ1-4, with no clear D. From germline, CDR1 is SGHVS and CDR2 FNYEAQ. With 0 bases removed from V and 7 bases from J, the gap between germline ends came to 6 bases. The CDR3 is 13 residues long. As DNA, the CDR3 is TGTGCCAGCAGCTTAGCGGAGGGTGAAAAACTGTTTTTT. Translation: CASSLAEGEKLFF.

The chain recombines TRBV5-6 with TRBJ1-1; D is perhaps TRBD1 (5 bases). Germline V lookup: CDR1 SGHDT, CDR2 YYEEEE. V was cut by 4 bases and J by 5 bases, with 12 bases left in between. The CDR3 runs 13 residues. The CDR3 DNA reads as TGTGCCAGCAGCACGGGTCAGGGAACTGAAGCTTTCTTT. It encodes CASSTGQGTEAFF.

The chain links TRBV2 to TRBJ2-2; D gene ambiguous. V lost 2 bases and J lost 4, with 8 bases in between. The CDR3 is 14 residues long. Germline loops: CDR1 SNHLY, CDR2 FYNNEI. CDR3 loop: CASSEYRVTGELFF. CDR3 bases: TGTGCCAGCAGTGAATACAGAGTCACCGGGGAGCTGTTTTTT.

This sequence joins TRBV6-5 and TRBJ1-1; 7 bases map to TRBD1. Trimming took 0 bases from V and 11 from J; bases not matched to a gene: 12. The CDR3 is made up of 15 amino acids. In germline, CDR1 is MNHEY, CDR2 SVGAGI. The CDR3 region is CASSYSTQGGWGAFF. As DNA, the CDR3 is TGTGCCAGCAGTTACTCGACGCAAGGGGGCTGGGGTGCTTTCTTT.

The sample holds a few counts of this clone. This CDR3 is CASSQTGSYEQYF. The CDR3 DNA follows: TGCGCCAGCAGCCAGACAGGGTCCTACGAGCAGTACTTC. The chain links TRBV4-1 to TRBJ2-7, with 7 nucleotides matching TRBD1. Losses at the gene ends were 3 bases for V and 1 base for J; bases not matched to a gene: 0. The germline V gene encodes CDR1 MGHRA and CDR2 YSYEKL. The CDR3 is 13 amino acids.

There are a few counts of this clone. The chain uses TRBV14 and TRBJ2-1; 10 bases align to TRBD2. V lost 1 base, J lost 6 bases, and 9 bases stayed unmatched. Germline V CDR1 and CDR2: SGHDN, FVKESK. CDR3 length equals 17 residues. Here the CDR3 reads CASSQARGLAGVNEQFF. The CDR3 DNA reads TGTGCCAGCAGCCAAGCTCGAGGTCTAGCGGGAGTCAATGAGCAGTTCTTC.

The chain links TRBV5-1 to TRBJ2-5; perhaps TRBD1 as D (6 bases). Germline V gives CDR1 SGHRS, CDR2 YFSETQ. The CDR3 length is 15 residues. Trimming left V 3 bases short and J 3 bases short, with 15 bases between. This chain's CDR3 is CASSSQQGGEETQYF. CDR3 DNA sequence: TGCGCCAGCAGCTCCCAACAGGGTGGGGAAGAGACCCAGTACTTC.

Only a few counts were recorded for this clone. The genes are TRBV30 and TRBJ2-3; 9 bases line up with TRBD1. With V trimmed by 0 bases and J by 3 bases, 7 bases remained unmatched. CDR3 length: 16 amino acids. Germline V CDR1 and CDR2: GTSNPN, SVGIG (reference sequence). The CDR3 reads CAWSVDGDRATDTQYF. The DNA of the CDR3 is TGTGCCTGGAGTGTAGATGGGGACAGGGCGACAGATACGCAGTATTTT. The full variable domain, with the rest looked up from reference TRBV30 and TRBJ2-3, is SQTIHQWPATLVQPVGSPLSLECTVEGTSNPNLYWYRQAAGRGLQLLFYSVGIGQISSEVPQNLSASRPQDRQFILSSKKLLLSDSGFYLCAWSVDGDRATDTQYFGPGTRLTVL.

This clone was detected once. This chain links TRBV25-1 with TRBJ2-7, with 7 bases aligning to TRBD1. Trimming cost V 8 bases and J 4 bases; bases outside gene matches: 5. The CDR3 spans 12 residues. Germline values: CDR1 MGHDK, CDR2 SYGVNS. The CDR3 region is CASGRDSYEQYF. The CDR3, as DNA: TGTGCCAGCGGCCGGGACAGTTACGAGCAGTACTTC.

This clone was observed a handful of times. This sequence joins TRBV30 and TRBJ1-5; 8 positions agree with TRBD1. The junction had 3 bases not matched to a gene; V was cut back by 2 bases and J by 6 bases. The CDR3 is 13 amino acids. The germline gives CDR1 GTSNPN, CDR2 SVGIG (reference sequence). CDR3 sequence: CAWSKTGGQPQHF. The CDR3 coding sequence is TGTGCCTGGAGTAAAACAGGGGGTCAGCCCCAGCATTTT.

The rearrangement uses TRBV12-2 and TRBJ2-3; the table assigns TRBD2, which was not confirmed against the DNA. TRBV12-2 constitutes a pseudogene. This CDR3 comprises 15 residues. The CDR3 coding sequence is TGTGCAAGTCGCCGACTAGCGGGACGCACAGATACGCAGTATTTT. Translating it yields CASRRLAGRTDTQYF.